This TCR beta chain was recorded in a study of glioma-infiltrating T cells. As regards this clonotype: Its target is unknown.

Findings and limits, study-wide: Tissue-blood divergence was below expectation in non-neoplastic patients, above in gliomas.

The iRepertoire nested amplicon-rescue multiplex PCR amplified TCR alpha and beta CDR3s from RNA. TCRdb processed the multiplex PCR reads anew with MiXCR; each CDR3 protein has one entry. This table holds more than 85,000 distinct CDR3 sequences, 20% to 30% found once. The V segment lost 3 bases and the J segment 2 bases; nucleotides outside the gene matches: 6. CDR3 size: 16 residues. Germline CDR1 reads DFQATT; CDR2 reads SNEGSKA (reference sequence). This TCR came from a human donor with low-grade glioma or glioblastoma, undergoing nonglioma brain surgery, or in good health (not recorded which). Sequenced sample: glioma tissue, nonneoplastic brain tissue, or PBMCs (not recorded which). This chain joins TRBV20-1 and TRBJ2-7, with 14 nucleotides matching TRBD2. CDR3 amino acids: CSARRTSGGPPYEQYF. CDR3 coding DNA: TGCAGTGCTAGGAGGACTAGCGGGGGGCCCCCCTACGAGCAGTACTTC.